This TCR beta chain was captured by sequencing in a study of cytomegalovirus exposure and HLA in healthy donors. The PCR used 60 Vbeta and 13 Jbeta primers. Sequencing used immunoSEQ multiplex PCR; TCRdb keeps in-frame clones, though not all of them. This sample has some 130,000 clones, with around 77% found just once. General study results and limits: A link between a missense DCLRE1C variant and TCR beta V- and J-gene trimming emerged from a later analysis. There were a few CMV-associated chains whose specificity for CMV antigens was confirmed in vitro.

Turning to this clone: Its matching antigen is unknown.

Healthy bone marrow donors made up the donor group. Trimming took 5 bases from V and 5 from J; bases not matched to a gene: 7. CDR3 size: 13 residues. Germline values: CDR1 GTSNPN, CDR2 SVGIG (reference sequence). The clonotype was recovered from a man younger than 45 in good health. The material sequenced was PBMCs. The rearrangement links TRBV30 to TRBJ2-5; 8 nucleotides line up with TRBD1. In DNA, the CDR3 is TGTGCCTGGGGCGGACAGGGCGGGGAGACCCAGTACTTC. Its protein is CAWGGQGGETQYF.